The 17 T cell receptor beta chains below were found in one sample sequenced in a study of blood T cell repertoires in COVID-19. Profiled with immunoSEQ multiplex PCR; TCRdb holds only in-frame clones, not every one. This sample has about 170,000 clones, with around four fifths found just once. The sample was peripheral blood. The receptors stem from a woman between 65 and 79 years old who had recovered from COVID-19.

This clone was seen only once. The V gene is TRBV9, the J gene TRBJ1-3; no clear D. Between the trimmed V and J ends, which lost 0 bases and 4 bases, there was a span of 11 bases. The CDR3 extends over 15 amino acids. The germline CDR1 and CDR2 sequences are SGDLS and YYNGEE. CDR3 sequence reads: CASSVVGISGNTIYF. The CDR3 DNA sequence: TGTGCCAGCAGCGTAGTGGGCATCTCGGGAAACACCATATATTTT.

The rearrangement links TRBV29-1 to TRBJ1-2; TRBD1 is a possible D gene (6 bases). The CDR3 runs to 12 residues. V shed 4 bases and J shed 7 bases, with 13 bases lying between them. The germline V gene encodes CDR1 SQVTM and CDR2 ANQGSEA. CDR3 residues: CSVAGRGRGYTF. CDR3 sequence (DNA): TGCAGCGTTGCGGGCAGGGGTCGTGGCTACACCTTC.

The chain combines TRBV5-6 with TRBJ2-7; 8 bases are shared with TRBD1. The V gene end was trimmed by 1 base and the J gene end by 0 bases; junction bases not matched to a gene: 9. Germline V lookup: CDR1 SGHDT, CDR2 YYEEEE. The CDR3 consists of 17 residues. Written as DNA, the CDR3 is TGTGCCAGCAGCTTGTCGTGGGGGACAGGAGTCTCCTACGAGCAGTACTTC. Translation: CASSLSWGTGVSYEQYF. Based on the CDR3 plus reference TRBV5-6 and TRBJ2-7, the full variable domain is DAGVTQSPTHLIKTRGQQVTLRCSPKSGHDTVSWYQQALGQGPQFIFQYYEEEERQRGNFPDRFSGHQFPNYSSELNVNALLLGDSALYLCASSLSWGTGVSYEQYFGPGTRLTVT.

This clone was found once. This chain links TRBV30 with TRBJ1-6, with no clear D. The ends were cut back, 4 bases at V and 5 bases at J, with 3 bases in the middle. CDR1 and CDR2 from the germline V gene are GTSNPN and SVGIG (reference sequence). The CDR3 loop spans 11 amino acids. DNA for the CDR3: TGTGCCTGGACCGATAATTCACCCCTCCACTTT. Translated: CAWTDNSPLHF.

The gene calls are TRBV2 and TRBJ2-1, with D possibly TRBD1 on 6 matching bases. The CDR3 spans 13 residues. The V gene lost 6 bases and the J gene lost 4 bases, with 10 bases spanning the gap. CDR1 is SNHLY and CDR2 is FYNNEI in the germline V gene. CDR3 loop: CASRGHPYNEQFF. The DNA for the CDR3 is TGTGCCAGCAGGGGACACCCTTACAATGAGCAGTTCTTC.

The V call is TRBV2, the J call TRBJ2-3; D might be TRBD1 (5 bases). CDR3 size: 16 residues. Germline CDR1 reads SNHLY; CDR2 reads FYNNEI. Trimming pared 1 base from V and 4 bases from J, leaving 15 bases between. CDR3 in amino acids: CASSEVGQMGPDTQYF. In nucleotides, the CDR3 is TGTGCCAGCAGTGAAGTGGGCCAGATGGGGCCAGATACGCAGTATTTT.

The chain uses TRBV7-2 and TRBJ1-1; D gene ambiguous. Trimming left V 1 base short and J 1 base short, with 4 bases between. The CDR3 has 13 residues. Germline V gene lookup returns CDR1 SGHTA and CDR2 FQGNSA. This chain's CDR3 is CASSLVQNTEAFF. CDR3 sequence (DNA): TGTGCCAGCAGCTTAGTTCAGAACACTGAAGCTTTCTTT. Looking up the rest from reference TRBV7-2 and TRBJ1-1 gives the full variable domain: GAGVSQSPSNKVTEKGKDVELRCDPISGHTALYWYRQSLGQGLEFLIYFQGNSAPDKSGLPSDRFSAERTGGSVSTLTIQRTQQEDSAVYLCASSLVQNTEAFFGQGTRLTVV.

The rearrangement uses TRBV3-1 (or the pseudogene TRBV3-2) and TRBJ2-7, with TRBD1 identical over 7 bases. CDR3 length: 15 residues. V was clipped by 4 bases and J by 1 base; unmatched bases: 7. Germline-derived CDR1 and CDR2 are LGHDT and YNNKEL (reference sequence). The CDR3, as DNA: TGTGCCAGCAGCCCTACCTGGGACAGATCCTACGAGCAGTACTTC. It codes for CASSPTWDRSYEQYF.

The V gene is TRBV19, the J gene TRBJ1-1; D not certain. The CDR3 runs to 10 residues. Germline-derived CDR1 and CDR2 are LNHDA and SQIVND (reference sequence). V was clipped by 9 bases and J by 7 bases, with 9 bases between them. For the CDR3, the DNA is TGTGCCAGGAAAGGAGTTGAAGCTTTCTTT. It yields the protein CARKGVEAFF.

A few counts support this clone. CDR3 region: CASSEGVAGYYEQYF. The CDR3 region has the DNA TGTGCCAGCAGTGAAGGGGTAGCTGGATACTACGAGCAGTACTTC. The chain employs TRBV2 and TRBJ2-7; the D is unclear. This CDR3 region has 15 residues. Looked up from germline, CDR1 is SNHLY and CDR2 is FYNNEI. V shed 1 base and J shed 3 bases, with 13 bases lying between them. The variable domain in full, completed from reference TRBV2 and TRBJ2-7, reads EPEVTQTPSHQVTQMGQEVILRCVPISNHLYFYWYRQILGQKVEFLVSFYNNEISEKSEIFDDQFSVERPDGSNFTLKIRSTKLEDSAMYFCASSEGVAGYYEQYFGPGTRLTVT.

The V call is TRBV19, the J call TRBJ1-3; TRBD1 matches 10 bases. CDR3 length: 17 residues. After removal of 5 bases from V and 0 bases from J, the junction contained 7 bases not matched to a gene. In germline, CDR1 is LNHDA, CDR2 SQIVND (reference sequence). Written as DNA, the CDR3 is TGTGCCAGTAGTCCCTGGACAGGGGGAAGCTCTGGAAACACCATATATTTT. Amino acid sequence: CASSPWTGGSSGNTIYF.

This chain connects TRBV7-6 to TRBJ1-5, with D tentatively TRBD1 (6 bases). Trimming took 1 base from V and 2 from J, leaving 9 bases between them. The V gene's germline CDR1 is SGHVS and CDR2 FNYEAQ. The CDR3 runs 15 residues. CDR3: CASSLGRGGNQPQHF. The CDR3 DNA follows: TGTGCCAGCAGCTTAGGCAGGGGAGGCAATCAGCCCCAGCATTTT.

This clone has a single count. The chain recombines TRBV5-1 with TRBJ2-7; 8 nucleotides line up with TRBD1. There are 18 residues in the CDR3. V lost 0 bases to trimming and J lost 0 bases; unmatched junction nucleotides: 11. Germline CDR1 is SGHRS and CDR2 is YFSETQ. The CDR3 spells CASSLARRQGSSSYEQYF. DNA for the CDR3: TGCGCCAGCAGCTTGGCCAGAAGACAGGGGTCGAGCTCCTACGAGCAGTACTTC.

The chain recombines TRBV30 with TRBJ2-7; 8 positions match TRBD1. J was trimmed by 3 bases and V by 3 bases; bases with no gene match: 1. The V gene's germline CDR1 is GTSNPN and CDR2 SVGIG (reference sequence). This CDR3 is 12 amino acids long. CDR3: CAWSRGRYEQYF. CDR3 sequence (DNA): TGTGCCTGGAGCAGGGGGCGCTACGAGCAGTACTTC.

This rearrangement joins TRBV18 to TRBJ2-2; a possible D gene is TRBD2 (6 bases). V lost 3 bases and J 2 bases, leaving 10 bases between the germline ends. CDR1 and CDR2 from the germline V gene are KGHSH and LQKENI. This CDR3 contains 15 residues. The DNA of the CDR3 is TGTGCCAGCTCACCCGGGAGCCAAAACACCGGGGAGCTGTTTTTT. Translating gives CASSPGSQNTGELFF. Combining the CDR3 with reference TRBV18 and TRBJ2-2 gives the whole variable domain NAGVMQNPRHLVRRRGQEARLRCSPMKGHSHVYWYRQLPEEGLKFMVYLQKENIIDESGMPKERFSAEFPKEGPSILRIQQVVRGDSAAYFCASSPGSQNTGELFFGEGSRLTVL.

This clone has only one observation. This chain uses TRBV27 with TRBJ1-5; 9 nucleotides match TRBD1. J gave up 9 bases and V 5 bases, and 8 bases lay outside the gene matches. Germline-derived CDR1 and CDR2 are MNHEY and SMNVEV (reference sequence). This CDR3 region has 14 residues. The CDR3 region is CASSGGTGTWPQHF. The CDR3 nucleotides read TGTGCCAGCAGTGGGGGGACAGGGACGTGGCCCCAGCATTTT.

This sequence joins TRBV6-5 and TRBJ1-2; 7 bases map to TRBD1. From germline, CDR1 is MNHEY and CDR2 SVGAGI. Trimming at V came to 9 bases and at J to 7 bases, leaving 11 bases not matched to a gene. The CDR3 loop spans 13 amino acids. The CDR3: CASAGGAGGGYTF. As DNA, the CDR3 is TGTGCCAGTGCCGGGGGGGCAGGGGGTGGCTACACCTTC.